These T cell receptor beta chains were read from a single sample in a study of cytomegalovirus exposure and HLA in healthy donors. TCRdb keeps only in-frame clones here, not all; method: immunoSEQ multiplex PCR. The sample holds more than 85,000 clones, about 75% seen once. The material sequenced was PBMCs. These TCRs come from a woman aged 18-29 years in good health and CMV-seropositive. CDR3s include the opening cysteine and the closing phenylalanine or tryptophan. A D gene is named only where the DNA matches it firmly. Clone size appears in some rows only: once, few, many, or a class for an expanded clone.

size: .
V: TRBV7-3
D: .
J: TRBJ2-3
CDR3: CASSLQFLGDTDTQYF
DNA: TGTGCCAGCAGCTTACAGTTCCTAGGGGACACAGATACGCAGTATTTT

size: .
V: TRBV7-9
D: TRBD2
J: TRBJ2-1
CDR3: CASSSVRLAGDNEQFF
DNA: TGTGCCAGCAGCTCCGTAAGACTAGCGGGAGACAATGAGCAGTTCTTC

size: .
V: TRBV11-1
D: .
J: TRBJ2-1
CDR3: CASSSGAVRNEQFF
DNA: TGTGCCAGCAGCTCCGGAGCGGTCAGGAATGAGCAGTTCTTC

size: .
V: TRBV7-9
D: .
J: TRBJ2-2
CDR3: CASSATGDRKNTGELFF
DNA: TGTGCCAGCAGCGCCACAGGCGACCGTAAGAACACCGGGGAGCTGTTTTTT

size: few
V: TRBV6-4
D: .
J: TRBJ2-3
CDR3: CASSLAGSTDTQYF
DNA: TGTGCCAGCAGTTTGGCAGGGAGCACAGATACGCAGTATTTT

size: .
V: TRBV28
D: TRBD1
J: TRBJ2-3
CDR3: CASNLEEGAPDTQYF
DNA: TGTGCCAGCAACCTAGAAGAGGGGGCCCCAGATACGCAGTATTTT

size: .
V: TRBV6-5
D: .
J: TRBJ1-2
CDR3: CASSRQETYGYTF
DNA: TGTGCCAGCAGTCGACAGGAGACCTATGGCTACACCTTC

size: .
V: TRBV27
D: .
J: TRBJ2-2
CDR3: CASSLVGAGNTGELFF
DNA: TGTGCCAGCAGTTTAGTGGGGGCCGGTAACACCGGGGAGCTGTTTTTT

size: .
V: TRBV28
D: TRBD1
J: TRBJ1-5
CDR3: CASRLTGASNQPQHF
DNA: TGTGCCAGCAGACTTACAGGGGCAAGCAATCAGCCCCAGCATTTT

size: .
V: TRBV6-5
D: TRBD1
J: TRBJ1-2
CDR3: CASRPDRGENYGYTF
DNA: TGTGCCAGCAGACCCGACAGGGGTGAAAACTATGGCTACACCTTC

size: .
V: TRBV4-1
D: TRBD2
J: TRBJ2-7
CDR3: CASSSRLAGGPREQYF
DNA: TGCGCCAGCAGCTCTCGACTAGCGGGAGGGCCGAGAGAGCAGTACTTC

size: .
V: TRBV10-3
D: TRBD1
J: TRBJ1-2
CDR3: CAISPIGTEYGYTF
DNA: TGTGCCATCAGTCCAATCGGGACAGAGTATGGCTACACCTTC

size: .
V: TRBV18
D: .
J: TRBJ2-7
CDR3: CASCSQVSYEQYF
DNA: TGTGCCAGCTGTTCACAGGTGTCCTACGAGCAGTACTTC

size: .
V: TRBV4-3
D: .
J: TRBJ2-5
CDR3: CASSQNPNLGGETQYF
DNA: TGCGCCAGCAGCCAAAACCCCAACCTAGGGGGAGAGACCCAGTACTTC

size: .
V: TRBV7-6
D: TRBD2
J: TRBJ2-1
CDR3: CASSLGLAGGQPGEQFF
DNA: TGTGCCAGCAGCCTGGGACTAGCGGGAGGGCAACCAGGGGAGCAGTTCTTC

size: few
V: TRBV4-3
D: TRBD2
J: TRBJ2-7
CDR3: CASSQKFGTSAGEQYF
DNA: TGCGCCAGCAGCCAAAAGTTTGGGACTAGCGCGGGCGAGCAGTACTTC

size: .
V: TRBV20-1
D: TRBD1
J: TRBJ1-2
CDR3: CSVYRGGYTF
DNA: TGCAGTGTTTACAGGGGTGGCTACACCTTC

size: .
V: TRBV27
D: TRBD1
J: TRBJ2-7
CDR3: CASSPTTGASYEQYF
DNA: TGTGCCAGCAGTCCGACGACAGGGGCCTCCTACGAGCAGTACTTC

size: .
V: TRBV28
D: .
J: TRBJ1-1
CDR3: CASSQILNTEAFF
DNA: TGTGCCAGCTCCCAAATTCTGAACACTGAAGCTTTCTTT

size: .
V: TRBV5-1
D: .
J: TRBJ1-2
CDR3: CASSLFQGQNYGYTF
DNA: TGCGCCAGCAGCTTGTTTCAGGGCCAAAACTATGGCTACACCTTC

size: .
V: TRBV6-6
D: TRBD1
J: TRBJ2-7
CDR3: CASKGQSSYEQYF
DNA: TGTGCCAGCAAGGGACAGAGTTCCTACGAGCAGTACTTC

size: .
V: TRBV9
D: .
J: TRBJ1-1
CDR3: CASSVGTGRAEAFF
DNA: TGTGCCAGCAGCGTAGGTACAGGGAGGGCTGAAGCTTTCTTT

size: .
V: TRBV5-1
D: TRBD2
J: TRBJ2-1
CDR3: CASSSGLAYNEQFF
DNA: TGCGCCAGCAGCTCCGGACTAGCCTACAATGAGCAGTTCTTC

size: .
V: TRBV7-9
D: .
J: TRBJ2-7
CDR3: CASSSAASPYEQYF
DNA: TGTGCCAGCAGCTCGGCGGCCTCCCCTTACGAGCAGTACTTC

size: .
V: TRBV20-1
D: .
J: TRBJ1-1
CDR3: CSASEREQAFF
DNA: TGCAGTGCTAGTGAACGGGAACAAGCTTTCTTT

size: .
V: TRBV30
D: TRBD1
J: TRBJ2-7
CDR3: CAWSVGDRGPYYEQYF
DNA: TGTGCCTGGAGTGTTGGTGACAGGGGCCCCTACTACGAGCAGTACTTC

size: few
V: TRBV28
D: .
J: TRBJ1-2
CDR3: CASSLGQNYGYTF
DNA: TGTGCCAGCAGTTTAGGACAGAACTATGGCTACACCTTC

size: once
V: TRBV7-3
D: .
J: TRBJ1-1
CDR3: CASSLLGRGARTEAFF
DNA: TGTGCCAGCAGCTTATTGGGCCGGGGGGCGAGGACTGAAGCTTTCTTT

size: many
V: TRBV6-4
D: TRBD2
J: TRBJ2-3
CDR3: CASSEVAGGPPDTQYF
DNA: TGTGCCAGCAGTGAAGTTGCGGGAGGCCCCCCAGATACGCAGTATTTT

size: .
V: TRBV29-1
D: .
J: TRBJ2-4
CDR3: CSVANRLAKNIQYF
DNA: TGCAGCGTTGCAAATCGGTTAGCCAAAAACATTCAGTACTTC

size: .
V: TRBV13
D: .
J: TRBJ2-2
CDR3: CASSTIPTLSTGELFF
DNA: TGTGCCAGCAGCACCATACCCACTCTTTCGACCGGGGAGCTGTTTTTT